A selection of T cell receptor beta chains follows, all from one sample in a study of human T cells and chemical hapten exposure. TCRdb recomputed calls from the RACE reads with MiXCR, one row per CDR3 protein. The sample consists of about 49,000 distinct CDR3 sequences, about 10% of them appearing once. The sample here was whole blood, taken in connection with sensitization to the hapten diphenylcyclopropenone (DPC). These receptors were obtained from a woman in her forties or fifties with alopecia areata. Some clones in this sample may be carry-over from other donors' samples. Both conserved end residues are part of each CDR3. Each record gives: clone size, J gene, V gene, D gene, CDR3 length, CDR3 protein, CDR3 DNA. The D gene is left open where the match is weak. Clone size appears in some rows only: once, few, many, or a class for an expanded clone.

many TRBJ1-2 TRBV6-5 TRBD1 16 CASSGRTGAPLYGYTF TGTGCCAGCAGTGGACGGACAGGGGCCCCGCTCTATGGCTACACCTTC
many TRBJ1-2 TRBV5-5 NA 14 CASSLGVGEYGYTF TGTGCCAGCAGCTTGGGTGTAGGGGAGTATGGCTACACCTTC
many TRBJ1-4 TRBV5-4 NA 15 CASSLMGPTNEKLFF TGTGCCAGCAGCTTAATGGGGCCAACTAATGAAAAACTGTTTTTT
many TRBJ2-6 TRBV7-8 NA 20 CASSLVARGRVVTGANVLTF TGTGCCAGCAGCTTAGTTGCCCGGGGGCGGGTAGTGACTGGGGCCAACGTCCTGACTTTC
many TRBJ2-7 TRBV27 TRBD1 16 CASSLGGTGGSYEQYF TGTGCCAGCAGTTTAGGTGGGACAGGGGGCTCCTACGAGCAGTACTTC
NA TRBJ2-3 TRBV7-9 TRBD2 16 CASSYSAGGIGDTQYF TGTGCCAGCAGCTACTCAGCGGGAGGAATCGGAGATACGCAGTATTTT
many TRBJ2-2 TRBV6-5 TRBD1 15 CASSRQGAEGGELFF TGTGCCAGCAGTCGACAGGGGGCAGAAGGCGGGGAGCTGTTTTTT
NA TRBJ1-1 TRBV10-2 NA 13 CASRRQVAEEAFF TGCGCCAGCAGGAGACAGGTGGCCGAGGAAGCTTTCTTT
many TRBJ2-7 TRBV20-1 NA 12 CSARRDDYEQYF TGCAGTGCTAGAAGGGATGACTACGAGCAGTACTTC
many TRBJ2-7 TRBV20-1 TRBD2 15 CSATGLAGYAYEQYF TGCAGTGCTACGGGACTAGCGGGTTATGCCTACGAGCAGTACTTC
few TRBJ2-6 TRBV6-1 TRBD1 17 CASKTGGARSGANVLTF TGTGCCAGCAAAACAGGGGGCGCCCGCTCTGGGGCCAACGTCCTGACTTTC
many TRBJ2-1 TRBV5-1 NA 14 CASSQGPSYNEQFF TGCGCCAGCAGCCAGGGTCCATCCTACAATGAGCAGTTCTTC
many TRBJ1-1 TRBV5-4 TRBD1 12 CASSPGGSEAFF TGTGCCAGCAGTCCAGGGGGATCTGAAGCTTTCTTT
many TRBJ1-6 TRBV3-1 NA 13 CASRQGRNSPLHF TGTGCCAGCAGACAGGGAAGGAATTCACCCCTCCACTTT
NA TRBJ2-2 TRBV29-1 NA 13 CSVAGLYTGELFF TGCAGCGTTGCAGGGTTGTACACCGGGGAGCTGTTTTTT
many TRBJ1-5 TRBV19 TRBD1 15 CASSSRDRSNQPQHF TGTGCCAGTAGTAGCCGGGACAGAAGCAATCAGCCCCAGCATTTT